This is a list of T cell receptor beta chains from one sample in a study of shared clonotypes between healthy human individuals. Using immunoSEQ multiplex PCR, the repertoire was profiled, and TCRdb retains in-frame clones only, with some absent. The sample yields roughly 500,000 clones, about four fifths seen once. Sequences were obtained from PBMCs. Receptors were obtained from a woman between 40 and 55 years old in good health. Some clones in this sample may be carry-over from other donors' samples. The CDR3 runs from the conserved cysteine through the conserved F or W. D genes are given only for firm matches. Rows may omit the clone size; those that give it use once, few, many or a size class.

D gene: -
clone size: few
V gene: TRBV19
J gene: TRBJ1-2
CDR3 protein: CASSIEFGRQANYGYTF
CDR3 DNA: TGTGCCAGTAGTATAGAGTTCGGACGGCAAGCTAACTATGGCTACACCTTC

D gene: -
clone size: once
V gene: TRBV5-1
J gene: TRBJ1-1
CDR3 protein: CASSLDRPMEAFF
CDR3 DNA: TGCGCCAGCAGCTTGGATAGGCCTATGGAAGCTTTCTTT

D gene: -
clone size: few
V gene: TRBV11-2
J gene: TRBJ2-7
CDR3 protein: CASSLTGVYEQYF
CDR3 DNA: TGTGCCAGCAGCTTAACGGGGGTCTACGAGCAGTACTTC

D gene: TRBD1
clone size: -
V gene: TRBV11-3
J gene: TRBJ2-1
CDR3 protein: CASSANRGPNEQFF
CDR3 DNA: TGTGCCAGCAGCGCTAACAGGGGCCCCAATGAGCAGTTCTTC

D gene: TRBD1
clone size: few
V gene: TRBV2
J gene: TRBJ1-2
CDR3 protein: CASSVTGYYGYTF
CDR3 DNA: TGTGCCAGCAGCGTGACAGGGTACTATGGCTACACCTTC

D gene: -
clone size: -
V gene: TRBV7-8
J gene: TRBJ1-1
CDR3 protein: CASSNHWTANTEAFF
CDR3 DNA: TGTGCCAGCAGCAACCATTGGACGGCGAACACTGAAGCTTTCTTT

D gene: -
clone size: -
V gene: TRBV4-2
J gene: TRBJ1-6
CDR3 protein: CASSHADRNNSPLHF
CDR3 DNA: TGTGCCAGCAGCCATGCTGACAGGAATAATTCACCCCTCCACTTT

D gene: -
clone size: -
V gene: TRBV19
J gene: TRBJ1-1
CDR3 protein: CASSITPGGYTEAFF
CDR3 DNA: TGTGCCAGTAGTATCACCCCGGGGGGGTACACTGAAGCTTTCTTT

D gene: TRBD2
clone size: -
V gene: TRBV29-1
J gene: TRBJ2-1
CDR3 protein: CSVELGLADTYNEQFF
CDR3 DNA: TGCAGCGTTGAATTAGGGCTAGCGGATACCTACAATGAGCAGTTCTTC

D gene: -
clone size: -
V gene: TRBV7-9
J gene: TRBJ2-3
CDR3 protein: CASSPDTDTQYF
CDR3 DNA: TGTGCCAGCAGCCCCGACACAGATACGCAGTATTTT

D gene: -
clone size: -
V gene: TRBV7-2
J gene: TRBJ1-2
CDR3 protein: CASSGRGSNYGYTF
CDR3 DNA: TGTGCCAGCAGCGGCAGGGGTTCAAACTATGGCTACACCTTC

D gene: -
clone size: -
V gene: TRBV7-9
J gene: TRBJ1-4
CDR3 protein: CACGRTNEKLFF
CDR3 DNA: TGTGCCTGCGGGCGAACTAATGAAAAACTGTTTTTT

D gene: -
clone size: -
V gene: TRBV5-1
J gene: TRBJ2-3
CDR3 protein: CASSAGSTDTQYF
CDR3 DNA: TGCGCCAGCTCGGCGGGATCCACAGATACGCAGTATTTT

D gene: -
clone size: -
V gene: TRBV11-3
J gene: TRBJ2-3
CDR3 protein: CASSLWAGDTQYF
CDR3 DNA: TGTGCCAGCAGCTTATGGGCAGGGGATACGCAGTATTTT

D gene: TRBD1
clone size: -
V gene: TRBV11-3
J gene: TRBJ2-2
CDR3 protein: CASSTGQGTGELFF
CDR3 DNA: TGTGCCAGCTCCACGGGACAGGGCACCGGGGAGCTGTTTTTT

D gene: TRBD1
clone size: -
V gene: TRBV7-3
J gene: TRBJ1-1
CDR3 protein: CASSSVPGQMNTEAFF
CDR3 DNA: TGTGCCAGCAGCTCAGTTCCGGGACAGATGAACACTGAAGCTTTCTTT